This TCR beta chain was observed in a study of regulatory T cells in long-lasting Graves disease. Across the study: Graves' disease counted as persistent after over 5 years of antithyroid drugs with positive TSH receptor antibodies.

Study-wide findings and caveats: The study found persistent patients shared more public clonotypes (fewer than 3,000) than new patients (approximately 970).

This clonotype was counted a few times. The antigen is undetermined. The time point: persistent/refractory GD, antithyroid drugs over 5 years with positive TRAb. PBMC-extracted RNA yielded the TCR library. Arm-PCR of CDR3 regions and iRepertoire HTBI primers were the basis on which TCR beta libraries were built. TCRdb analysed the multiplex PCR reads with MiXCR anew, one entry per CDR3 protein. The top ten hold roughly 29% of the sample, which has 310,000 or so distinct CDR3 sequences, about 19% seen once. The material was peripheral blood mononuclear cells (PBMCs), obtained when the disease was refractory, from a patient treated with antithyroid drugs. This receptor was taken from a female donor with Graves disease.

The CDR3 is CASSQVAGGEETQYF. The CDR3 DNA reads TGTGCCAGCAGCCAAGTAGCGGGGGGGGAAGAGACCCAGTACTTC. The chain carries TRBV3-1 and TRBJ2-5; 11 nucleotides agree with TRBD2. CDR1 and CDR2 (germline): LGHDT, YNNKEL (reference sequence). CDR3 length: 15 residues. Trimming cost V 1 base and J 3 bases; bases outside gene matches: 1.